This TCR beta chain stems from a study of T cell responses to AZD1222 COVID-19 vaccine. Across the study: Second doses that came at about 4 or about 12 weeks were put together. General study results and limits: Epitopes outside B.1.351 and B.1.1.7 mutated regions reportedly drew nearly half of spike TCRs.

In regard to this clone: Its antigen is undetermined.

The method was immunoSEQ multiplex PCR; TCRdb's version includes in-frame clones alone and lacks a portion of them. This table holds 100,000 to 150,000 clones, around nine tenths found once. The CDR3 runs 15 residues. From germline, CDR1 is MDHEN and CDR2 SYDVKM. V lost 2 bases, J lost 7 bases, and 8 bases stayed unmatched. The V and J genes are TRBV28 and TRBJ2-1, with 7 nucleotides matching TRBD2. The sequences come from peripheral blood, collected on day 0 of AZD1222 vaccination. The TCR was taken from an adult in good health. The DNA of the CDR3 is TGTGCCAGCAGTTTAAGAATGCTAGCGGAGAATGAGCAGTTCTTC. Residues: CASSLRMLAENEQFF.